These T cell receptor beta chains were read from a single sample in a study of vaccination and CD4 T cells after COVID-19. These TCRs' antigens remain unknown. TCRdb independently ran MiXCR on the PCR reads; one entry per CDR3 protein. The sample lists 4,000 to 4,500 distinct CDR3 sequences, just under 35% occurring once. Sequencing used CD4+ T cells from blood, cultured in vitro. These receptors all come from a human donor in good health. The CDR3 runs from the conserved cysteine through the conserved F or W. Each record gives: V gene, clone size, D gene, J gene, CDR3 protein, CDR3 DNA. A D gene is named only where the DNA matches it firmly. Some rows have no size entry. The others give once, few or many, or a class for an expanded clone.

>TRBV9|NA|NA|TRBJ1-5
CASSTRSDPLEPQHF
TGTGCCAGCAGCACACGATCTGACCCCTTAGAGCCCCAGCATTTT
>TRBV7-3|NA|TRBD2|TRBJ2-1
CASSLGTSGANEQFF
TGTGCCAGCAGTTTAGGGACTAGCGGGGCTAATGAGCAGTTCTTC
>TRBV6-5|hyperexpanded|NA|TRBJ1-2
CASSYDRAPYGYTF
TGTGCCAGCAGTTACGACAGAGCTCCATATGGCTACACCTTC
>TRBV7-2|NA|TRBD1|TRBJ1-1
CASSVQGGNTEAFF
TGTGCCAGCAGCGTACAGGGGGGGAACACTGAAGCTTTCTTT
>TRBV7-2|NA|NA|TRBJ1-1
CASSLGQNTEAFF
TGTGCCAGCAGCTTAGGGCAGAACACTGAAGCTTTCTTT
>TRBV30|NA|NA|TRBJ1-6
CAWSLNGLEPLHF
TGTGCCTGGAGTTTGAACGGGCTGGAGCCCCTCCACTTT
>TRBV7-9|few|TRBD1|TRBJ1-5
CASSPGGQDAGQPQHF
TGTGCCAGCAGCCCCGGGGGACAGGATGCGGGACAGCCCCAGCATTTT
>TRBV6-1|NA|NA|TRBJ2-1
CASEGGGQVEQFF
TGTGCCAGCGAGGGGGGGGGTCAGGTTGAGCAGTTCTTC
>TRBV10-2|NA|NA|TRBJ2-1
CASSESRVSGQFF
TGCGCCAGCAGTGAGTCCAGGGTCTCGGGGCAGTTCTTC
>TRBV30|NA|NA|TRBJ1-1
CAWSLQGHGVGAFF
TGTGCCTGGAGTTTGCAGGGACATGGGGTAGGAGCTTTCTTT
>TRBV2|NA|TRBD1|TRBJ1-1
CASRGDRLNTEAFF
TGTGCCAGCAGGGGGGACAGGTTGAACACTGAAGCTTTCTTT
>TRBV6-1|few|NA|TRBJ1-6
CASSGTVRSPLHF
TGTGCCAGCAGTGGGACAGTGAGGTCACCCCTCCACTTT
>TRBV6-1|few|NA|TRBJ1-2
CASSARLGRLNYGYTF
TGTGCCAGCAGTGCCCGCCTCGGACGGCTTAACTATGGCTACACCTTC